One and the same sample provided the 32 T cell receptor beta chains below, sequenced in a study of OX40 agonist ivuxolimab in advanced cancers. The method was immunoSEQ multiplex PCR; TCRdb's version includes in-frame clones alone and lacks a portion of them. The sample has about 64,000 clones; 80% to 90% are singletons. The sequencing used CD4+ or CD8+ T cells sorted from blood, collected in a trial of the OX40 agonist ivuxolimab. The receptors stem from an adult with an advanced solid tumor such as melanoma, head and neck, liver or kidney cancer.

The J gene is TRBJ2-5, the V gene TRBV7-9; no firm D call. The V and J ends lost 7 bases and 5 bases respectively, with 11 bases between them. The CDR3 covers 12 residues. In germline, CDR1 is SEHNR, CDR2 FQNEAQ (reference sequence). The CDR3 nucleotides are TGTGCCAGCACCGACCGGCGGGAGACCCAGTACTTC. As protein: CASTDRRETQYF.

The chain couples TRBV10-3 to TRBJ2-3, with 7 bases fitting TRBD2. V gave up 6 bases and J gave up 0 bases; unmatched junction bases: 3. The CDR3 contains 14 residues. Germline-derived CDR1 and CDR2 are ENHRY and SYGVKD. This CDR3 reads CAIRASGSTDTQYF. CDR3 nucleotides: TGTGCCATCAGGGCTAGCGGCAGCACAGATACGCAGTATTTT.

The chain has TRBV19 and TRBJ2-7; the match to TRBD2 covers 8 bases. This CDR3 comprises 14 residues. Germline V gene data show CDR1 as LNHDA and CDR2 as SQIVND (reference sequence). The V and J ends lost 6 bases and 5 bases, in that order; junction bases with no gene match: 9. CDR3 coding DNA: TGTGCCAGTAGCTTCGGGAGGGCTCCCGACGAGCAGTACTTC. Translating gives CASSFGRAPDEQYF.

The CDR3 region has the DNA TGTGCCAGCAGCTACTTAGGGAGGACTGAAGCTTTCTTT. This codes for CASSYLGRTEAFF. The chain combines TRBV5-5 with TRBJ1-1, with no clear D. V shed 3 bases and J shed 5 bases, with 11 bases lying between them. This CDR3 contains 13 residues. Germline V gene data show CDR1 as SGHKS and CDR2 as YYEKEE (reference sequence). Supplemented by reference TRBV5-5 and TRBJ1-1, the full variable domain reads DAGVTQSPTHLIKTRGQQVTLRCSPISGHKSVSWYQQVLGQGPQFIFQYYEKEERGRGNFPDRFSARQFPNYSSELNVNALLLGDSALYLCASSYLGRTEAFFGQGTRLTVV.

V gene TRBV6-5 combines with J gene TRBJ1-6; maybe TRBD1 (5 bases). The CDR3 is 15 amino acids. Germline CDR1 is MNHEY and CDR2 is SVGAGI. Trimming removed 5 bases at V and 5 bases at J, with 13 bases between. The CDR3 sequence is CASSRRQPNNSPLHF. The CDR3 DNA is TGTGCCAGCAGTAGACGACAGCCAAATAATTCACCCCTCCACTTT.

J is TRBJ2-1 and V is TRBV19; 9 bases are shared with TRBD1. Germline trimming cut 10 bases from V and 6 bases from J; bases unmatched to any gene: 7. Germline lookup yields CDR1 LNHDA and CDR2 SQIVND (reference sequence). This CDR3 is 13 amino acids long. CDR3 region: CATAGQGSNEQFF. CDR3 DNA sequence: TGTGCCACCGCGGGACAGGGCTCCAATGAGCAGTTCTTC.

The chain links TRBV29-1 to TRBJ2-1, with D possibly being TRBD2 (6 bases). V was pared by 3 bases and J by 7 bases, with 19 bases between. Germline V CDR1 and CDR2: SQVTM, ANQGSEA. The CDR3 is made up of 15 amino acids. CDR3 sequence reads: CSVERRDGGRNEQFF. The CDR3 DNA reads TGCAGCGTTGAGCGGCGGGACGGAGGGAGGAATGAGCAGTTCTTC.

This clone has more than one count but fewer than ten. The chain has TRBV7-2 and TRBJ2-6; 7 bases are a match to TRBD1. CDR1 and CDR2 (germline): SGHTA, FQGNSA. The CDR3 consists of 17 residues. Trimming cost V 5 bases and J 4 bases; bases outside gene matches: 11. This CDR3 reads CASSRTGTVEGANVLTF. In nucleotides, the CDR3 is TGTGCCAGCAGCCGAACCGGGACAGTGGAAGGGGCCAACGTCCTGACTTTC.

V and J are TRBV11-2 and TRBJ2-7; D is unclear. The CDR3 spans 12 residues. Per germline, CDR1 SGHAT and CDR2 FQNNGV. V was cut by 5 bases and J by 2 bases, with 7 bases left in between. The CDR3 sequence is CASSPNTYEQYF. In nucleotides, the CDR3 is TGTGCCAGCAGCCCGAACACCTACGAGCAGTACTTC.

V is TRBV29-1 and J is TRBJ1-2; D remains ambiguous. CDR1 is SQVTM, CDR2 ANQGSEA, per germline. V was pared by 7 bases and J by 8 bases, with 8 bases between. This CDR3 region has 9 residues. The CDR3 DNA is TGCAGCGCCGGGCGGGGCTACACCTTC. It translates to CSAGRGYTF. The full variable domain, rest sourced from reference TRBV29-1 and TRBJ1-2, is SAVISQKPSRDICQRGTSLTIQCQVDSQVTMMFWYRQQPGQSLTLIATANQGSEATYESGFVIDKFPISRPNLTFSTLTVSNMSPEDSSIYLCSAGRGYTFGSGTRLTVV.

The chain uses TRBV25-1 and TRBJ2-1, with 12 bases aligning to TRBD2. V shed 2 bases, J shed 6 bases, and the junction held 11 bases outside the gene matches. CDR3 length: 18 amino acids. Germline lookup yields CDR1 MGHDK and CDR2 SYGVNS. DNA of the CDR3: TGTGCCAGCAGTGAAAAATGGGGGGCTAGCGGGAGGGCCAATGAGCAGTTCTTC. It translates to CASSEKWGASGRANEQFF. The whole variable domain, remainder taken from reference TRBV25-1 and TRBJ2-1, is EADIYQTPRYLVIGTGKKITLECSQTMGHDKMYWYQQDPGMELHLIHYSYGVNSTEKGDLSSESTVSRIRTEHFPLTLESARPSHTSQYLCASSEKWGASGRANEQFFGPGTRLTVL.

The rearrangement joins TRBV6-6 to TRBJ2-2; 8 positions agree with TRBD2. Germline V lookup: CDR1 MNHNY, CDR2 SVGAGI (reference sequence). J lost 5 bases, V lost 6 bases, and 11 bases had no gene match. This CDR3 spans 16 amino acids. Here the CDR3 DNA reads TGTGCCAGCAGCACCTCGACTAGCGTTGGAACCGGGGAGCTGTTTTTT. Residues: CASSTSTSVGTGELFF.

The chain links TRBV6-6 to TRBJ2-5, with D possibly matching TRBD1 (5 bases). From germline, CDR1 is MNHNY and CDR2 SVGAGI (reference sequence). The CDR3 has 15 amino acids. V lost 6 bases and J 2 bases, leaving 16 bases between the germline ends. CDR3 bases: TGTGCCAGCAGGCGGCAGATGACAGAACAAGAGACCCAGTACTTC. Translated: CASRRQMTEQETQYF.

The chain joins TRBV21-1 to TRBJ2-2. TRBV21-1 is a pseudogene locus. This CDR3 has 14 residues. The CDR3 DNA is TGTGCCAGCAGCTCGGGGTCAGGGTCCGGGGAGCTGTTTTTT. Translating gives CASSSGSGSGELFF.

This clone was counted a few times. J is TRBJ2-1 and V is TRBV30; D is undetermined. CDR3 length: 13 residues. Trimming pared 0 bases from V and 6 bases from J, leaving 9 bases between. Germline CDR1 and CDR2: GTSNPN and SVGIG (reference sequence). CDR3 loop: CAWSVLSPNEQFF. The CDR3 region has the DNA TGTGCCTGGAGTGTATTATCGCCCAATGAGCAGTTCTTC.

CDR3 bases: TGTGCCAGCAGCTTAGGCGGGAGGGCCCCAGATACGCAGTATTTT. It translates to CASSLGGRAPDTQYF. The chain has TRBV7-3 and TRBJ2-3; 9 bases line up with TRBD2. CDR1 is SGHTA and CDR2 is FQGTGA in the germline V gene. The trim removed 2 bases at V and 4 bases at J, leaving 4 bases unmatched. The CDR3 loop spans 15 amino acids.

The chain carries TRBV7-9 and TRBJ2-7; 15 positions agree with TRBD2. Trimming removed 5 bases from V and 1 base from J; junction bases left unmatched: 3. The germline gives CDR1 SEHNR, CDR2 FQNEAQ (reference sequence). The CDR3 loop spans 16 amino acids. The CDR3 sequence is CASSGLAGGTSYEQYF. Here the CDR3 DNA reads TGTGCCAGCAGCGGACTAGCGGGGGGGACTTCCTACGAGCAGTACTTC.

The CDR3 DNA follows: TGTGCCTGGAGACCGGGAAGTGACACCGGGGAGCTGTTTTTT. Protein product: CAWRPGSDTGELFF. This chain joins TRBV30 and TRBJ2-2, with D perhaps matching TRBD2 (5 bases). The V end lost 3 bases, the J end lost 3 bases, and 11 bases lay between the germline ends. This CDR3 is 14 amino acids long. The germline V gene has CDR1 GTSNPN and CDR2 SVGIG (reference sequence).

The V and J genes are TRBV5-1 and TRBJ1-1; 9 nucleotides agree with TRBD1. Trimming at V came to 5 bases and at J to 8 bases, leaving 4 bases not matched to a gene. CDR3 size: 12 residues. CDR1 and CDR2 (germline): SGHRS, YFSETQ. CDR3 coding DNA: TGCGCCAGCAGTCGGGACAGGGAAGAAGCTTTCTTT. Translation: CASSRDREEAFF.

The chain couples TRBV25-1 to TRBJ2-3; possible D gene TRBD2, 6 bases. Germline V gene data show CDR1 as MGHDK and CDR2 as SYGVNS. CDR3 length: 13 amino acids. CDR3 sequence: CVTEWGGTDTQYF. Written as DNA, the CDR3 is TGTGTCACGGAATGGGGGGGCACAGATACGCAGTATTTT.

This clone was found a few times. The chain joins TRBV19 to TRBJ2-2; 8 bases match TRBD2. This CDR3 comprises 15 residues. With 4 bases clipped from V and 4 bases from J, the junction kept 5 bases outside the gene matches. CDR1 and CDR2 from the germline V gene are LNHDA and SQIVND (reference sequence). This CDR3 reads CASSKAGASTGELFF. CDR3 DNA: TGTGCCAGTAGTAAAGCGGGAGCGAGCACCGGGGAGCTGTTTTTT.

This clone has more than one count but fewer than ten. V is TRBV7-9 and J is TRBJ1-4, with TRBD1 as a possible D gene (6 bases). V shed 1 base and J shed 4 bases, with 10 bases lying between them. Looked up from germline, CDR1 is SEHNR and CDR2 is FQNEAQ (reference sequence). CDR3 length: 15 amino acids. CDR3 sequence (DNA): TGTGCCAGCAGCTTAGAGCAGGGGATTAATGAAAAACTGTTTTTT. Its protein is CASSLEQGINEKLFF. The whole variable domain, filled in from reference TRBV7-9 and TRBJ1-4, reads DTGVSQNPRHKITKRGQNVTFRCDPISEHNRLYWYRQTLGQGPEFLTYFQNEAQLEKSRLLSDRFSAERPKGSFSTLEIQRTEQGDSAMYLCASSLEQGINEKLFFGSGTQLSVL.

J is TRBJ2-5 and V is TRBV6-6, with D perhaps matching TRBD1 (5 bases). Per the germline V gene, CDR1 is MNHNY and CDR2 is SVGAGI (reference sequence). Trimming left V 5 bases short and J 5 bases short, with 12 bases between. This CDR3 comprises 13 residues. CDR3 loop: CASSGDSDETQYF. The CDR3 DNA is TGTGCCAGCAGTGGCGACAGCGACGAGACCCAGTACTTC.

The chain employs TRBV7-8 and TRBJ2-7; D perhaps matches TRBD1 (5 bases). The CDR3 runs to 17 residues. Trimming removed 3 bases from V and 4 bases from J, with 22 bases in between. Germline V CDR1 and CDR2: SGHVS, FQNEAQ. CDR3: CASSFPRRLDSTYEQYF. For the CDR3, the DNA is TGTGCCAGCAGCTTCCCCCGAAGATTAGACAGTACTTACGAGCAGTACTTC.

The rearrangement uses TRBV9 and TRBJ2-1, with D tentatively TRBD2 (6 bases). This CDR3 is built from 17 residues. The ends were cut back, 0 bases at V and 1 base at J, with 14 bases in the middle. CDR1 and CDR2 from the germline V gene are SGDLS and YYNGEE. The CDR3 region has the DNA TGTGCCAGCAGCGTAGGGGGTAGCGGAGGGTCCTACAATGAGCAGTTCTTC. Encoded protein: CASSVGGSGGSYNEQFF.

This clone appeared a single time. The CDR3 coding sequence is TGCGCCAGCAGTGAGAGGGGCGATCAGCCCCAGCATTTT. Protein: CASSERGDQPQHF. The rearrangement joins TRBV10-1 to TRBJ1-5, with D perhaps TRBD1 (5 bases). This CDR3 region has 13 residues. CDR1 is WNHNN and CDR2 is SYGVQD in the germline V gene (reference sequence). Trimming stripped 2 bases from V and 5 bases from J, with 7 bases between.

This chain links TRBV6-6 with TRBJ2-1, with TRBD2 matching over 14 bases. This CDR3 has 15 residues. V was pared by 6 bases and J by 7 bases, with 5 bases of the junction left unmatched. Germline lookup yields CDR1 MNHNY and CDR2 SVGAGI (reference sequence). Here the CDR3 DNA reads TGTGCCAGCAGGCCTAGACTAGCGGGAGGGAATGAGCAGTTCTTC. This gives the protein CASRPRLAGGNEQFF.

A note on this clone: In the same sample, other DNA sequences code for this CDR3. This chain connects TRBV15 to TRBJ1-1; D gene ambiguous. In germline, CDR1 is LNHNV, CDR2 YYDKDF (reference sequence). Trimming took off 0 bases at V and 0 bases at J, with 5 bases between the two ends. This CDR3 has 14 amino acids. The CDR3 protein is CATSRDLMNTEAFF. CDR3 coding DNA: TGTGCCACCAGCAGAGATCTGATGAACACTGAAGCTTTCTTT.

V usage is TRBV5-1 and J usage is TRBJ2-5, with D hard to call. V lost 0 bases and J 0 bases, leaving 6 bases between the germline ends. CDR1 and CDR2 (germline): SGHRS, YFSETQ. The CDR3 has 14 residues. CDR3 sequence: CASSLVEYQETQYF. The CDR3 bases are TGCGCCAGCAGCTTGGTCGAGTACCAAGAGACCCAGTACTTC.

The table lists this clone with a count of one. The rearrangement joins TRBV4-1 to TRBJ2-3; D is undetermined. This CDR3 is 15 amino acids long. Trimming shortened V by 5 bases and J by 0 bases, and 12 bases separated the two germline ends. The germline V gene has CDR1 MGHRA and CDR2 YSYEKL. The chain's CDR3 is CASSLTYSSTDTQYF. In nucleotides, the CDR3 is TGCGCCAGCAGCTTGACATATTCTAGCACAGATACGCAGTATTTT.

The chain has TRBV7-9 and TRBJ2-7; 7 positions agree with TRBD1. The junction had 9 bases not matched to a gene; V was cut back by 5 bases and J by 2 bases. Germline values: CDR1 SEHNR, CDR2 FQNEAQ (reference sequence). This CDR3 spans 15 amino acids. This CDR3 is CASSGRQGSAYEQYF. CDR3 sequence (DNA): TGTGCCAGCAGCGGGCGACAGGGTTCTGCCTACGAGCAGTACTTC. Filled out from reference TRBV7-9 and TRBJ2-7, the complete variable domain reads DTGVSQNPRHKITKRGQNVTFRCDPISEHNRLYWYRQTLGQGPEFLTYFQNEAQLEKSRLLSDRFSAERPKGSFSTLEIQRTEQGDSAMYLCASSGRQGSAYEQYFGPGTRLTVT.

The chain couples TRBV10-3 to TRBJ2-1, with D tentatively TRBD1 (5 bases). Trimming left V 8 bases short and J 0 bases short, with 11 bases between. Germline CDR1 ENHRY, CDR2 SYGVKD. The CDR3 spans 14 residues. The CDR3 bases are TGTGCCATCTGGGGCAGCGACTCCTACAATGAGCAGTTCTTC. It yields the protein CAIWGSDSYNEQFF.